The present TCR beta chain was sequenced within a study of blood T cell repertoires in COVID-19. Study-wide background: Spain, Italy and the United States supplied samples that represented acute and convalescent COVID-19.

The CDR3 totals 15 residues. The germline V gene encodes CDR1 MDHEN and CDR2 SYDVKM. Trimming took 3 bases from V and 9 from J; bases not matched to a gene: 11. This clone appeared once. Profiled with immunoSEQ multiplex PCR; TCRdb holds only in-frame clones, not every one. The sample lists some 200,000 clones, about 88% occurring once. The chain combines TRBV28 with TRBJ2-7; 10 nucleotides match TRBD1. The clonotype was recovered from a man between 40 and 49 years old with active or convalescent COVID-19. Sequenced: peripheral blood. In nucleotides, the CDR3 is TGTGCCAGCAGTTTGATCCCGGGACAGGGGCTTGGGCAGTACTTC. This gives the protein CASSLIPGQGLGQYF. Based on the CDR3 plus reference TRBV28 and TRBJ2-7, the full variable domain is DVKVTQSSRYLVKRTGEKVFLECVQDMDHENMFWYRQDPGLGLRLIYFSYDVKMKEKGDIPEGYSVSREKKERFSLILESASTNQTSMYLCASSLIPGQGLGQYFGPGTRLTVT.